This passage covers 21 T cell receptor beta chains from one sample sequenced in a study of OX40 agonist ivuxolimab in advanced cancers. Assay used: immunoSEQ multiplex PCR; TCRdb lists only in-frame clones, some missing. The sample carries some 53,000 clones, 90% to 95% recorded once. Material: CD4+ or CD8+ T cells sorted from blood, obtained in a trial of the OX40 agonist ivuxolimab. These receptors were taken from an adult with an advanced solid tumor such as melanoma, head and neck, liver or kidney cancer.

The rearrangement uses TRBV27 and TRBJ2-1; D is possibly TRBD1 or TRBD2 (5 bases each). The CDR3 has 15 amino acids. Germline assignment: CDR1 MNHEY and CDR2 SMNVEV (reference sequence). Trimming shortened V by 5 bases and J by 0 bases, and 11 bases separated the two germline ends. The CDR3 region is CASSPMGVSYNEQFF. The CDR3 nucleotides are TGTGCCAGCAGTCCAATGGGGGTCTCCTACAATGAGCAGTTCTTC.

The V call is TRBV6-1, the J call TRBJ2-1; 11 bases fit TRBD1. Losses at the gene ends were 2 bases for V and 5 bases for J; bases not matched to a gene: 5. The CDR3 contains 16 residues. Germline CDR1 and CDR2: MNHNS and SASEGT. DNA for the CDR3: TGTGCCAGCAGTGAATGGACAGGGGGCCCCAACAATGAGCAGTTCTTC. Translation gives CASSEWTGGPNNEQFF.

The chain uses TRBV9 and TRBJ2-1; TRBD1 or TRBD2 may be the D gene (5 bases each). Germline V CDR1 and CDR2: SGDLS, YYNGEE. Trimming took off 7 bases at V and 10 bases at J, with 21 bases between the two ends. The CDR3 contains 14 residues. The CDR3 protein is CASARRDGPGEQFF. The CDR3 bases are TGTGCCAGCGCGAGAAGGGACGGACCGGGGGAGCAGTTCTTC. The full variable domain, in which reference TRBV9 and TRBJ2-1 provide the parts outside the CDR3, is DSGVTQTPKHLITATGQRVTLRCSPRSGDLSVYWYQQSLDQGLQFLIQYYNGEERAKGNILERFSAQQFPDLHSELNLSSLELGDSALYFCASARRDGPGEQFFGPGTRLTVL.

The J gene is TRBJ1-2, the V gene TRBV7-9; D remains ambiguous. Trimming took 1 base from V and 4 from J, leaving 4 bases between them. This CDR3 comprises 12 residues. Germline values: CDR1 SEHNR, CDR2 FQNEAQ (reference sequence). The CDR3 sequence: CASSLDSYGYTF. In DNA, the CDR3 is TGTGCCAGCAGCTTAGACAGCTATGGCTACACCTTC.

This chain connects TRBV11-2 to TRBJ2-7; 8 bases line up with TRBD2. Germline V gene data show CDR1 as SGHAT and CDR2 as FQNNGV. CDR3 length: 17 amino acids. Germline trimming cut 1 base from V and 5 bases from J; bases unmatched to any gene: 13. The CDR3 region has the DNA TGTGCCAGCAGCTTAGGTCTAGCGGGTCCATATCTGGACGAGCAGTACTTC. Its protein is CASSLGLAGPYLDEQYF. Together with reference TRBV11-2 and TRBJ2-7, the CDR3 gives the full variable domain: EAGVAQSPRYKIIEKRQSVAFWCNPISGHATLYWYQQILGQGPKLLIQFQNNGVVDDSQLPKDRFSAERLKGVDSTLKIQPAKLEDSAVYLCASSLGLAGPYLDEQYFGPGTRLTVT.

CDR3: CASSQKAEYEQYF. DNA of the CDR3: TGTGCCAGCAGCCAAAAAGCGGAGTACGAGCAGTACTTC. This rearrangement joins TRBV7-6 to TRBJ2-7; weak D call: TRBD2 (5 bases). V was pared by 5 bases and J by 4 bases, with 12 bases between. Germline V lookup: CDR1 SGHVS, CDR2 FNYEAQ. The length of the CDR3 is 13 residues.

The chain combines TRBV9 with TRBJ2-7; D tentatively reads TRBD1 or TRBD2 (5 bases each). The CDR3 sequence is 16 residues long. The V end lost 2 bases, the J end lost 1 base, and 16 bases lay between the germline ends. Germline V CDR1 and CDR2: SGDLS, YYNGEE. The CDR3 nucleotides read TGTGCCAGCAGCGTCGATCCCGGGACCGAGTCCTACGAGCAGTACTTC. The encoded protein is CASSVDPGTESYEQYF.

The rearrangement links TRBV6-8 to TRBJ2-6, with 7 bases matching TRBD1. Germline values: CDR1 MNHGY, CDR2 SAAAGT. The V and J ends lost 5 bases and 0 bases, in that order; junction bases with no gene match: 10. The CDR3 is 18 amino acids. The CDR3 DNA is TGTGCCAGCAGTGTCCGACAGGGTCCTAGCTCTGGGGCCAACGTCCTGACTTTC. It encodes CASSVRQGPSSGANVLTF.

The chain combines TRBV4-2 with TRBJ2-1; 11 bases align to TRBD2. V lost 3 bases to trimming and J lost 7 bases; unmatched junction nucleotides: 5. CDR1 is LGHNA, CDR2 YNFKEQ, per germline. The CDR3 length is 15 residues. In nucleotides, the CDR3 is TGTGCCAGCAGCCATCCGGGACTAGCGGAGAATGAGCAGTTCTTC. Its protein is CASSHPGLAENEQFF.

The CDR3: CASSRGYGQETQYF. The CDR3 DNA follows: TGCGCCAGCAGCCGAGGCTACGGCCAAGAGACCCAGTACTTC. The genes are TRBV5-1 and TRBJ2-5; D is unclear. The CDR3 is made up of 14 amino acids. The germline V gene encodes CDR1 SGHRS and CDR2 YFSETQ. Trimming pared 4 bases from V and 1 base from J, leaving 11 bases between.

The chain employs TRBV6-5 and TRBJ2-5; possible D gene TRBD2, 5 bases. Germline V lookup: CDR1 MNHEY, CDR2 SVGAGI. The ends were cut back, 5 bases at V and 5 bases at J, with 9 bases in the middle. There are 12 residues in the CDR3. CDR3 nucleotides: TGTGCCAGCAGTCGGGATGGGGAGACCCAGTACTTC. Protein product: CASSRDGETQYF.

The chain joins TRBV28 to TRBJ2-7; D call uncertain. CDR3 length: 18 residues. The ends were cut back, 5 bases at V and 6 bases at J, with 29 bases in the middle. Germline CDR1 is MDHEN and CDR2 is SYDVKM. CDR3 protein: CASSSRSGPPVMRLEQYF. The CDR3 DNA follows: TGTGCCAGCAGTAGCCGCTCAGGCCCCCCAGTTATGCGGCTCGAGCAGTACTTC. The complete variable domain, with remaining parts taken from reference TRBV28 and TRBJ2-7, reads DVKVTQSSRYLVKRTGEKVFLECVQDMDHENMFWYRQDPGLGLRLIYFSYDVKMKEKGDIPEGYSVSREKKERFSLILESASTNQTSMYLCASSSRSGPPVMRLEQYFGPGTRLTVT.

The chain employs TRBV6-1 and TRBJ2-1; 7 bases are a match to TRBD1. The V segment lost 6 bases and the J segment 5 bases; nucleotides outside the gene matches: 4. Germline V lookup: CDR1 MNHNS, CDR2 SASEGT. There are 13 residues in the CDR3. CDR3 in amino acids: CASRETGDNEQFF. CDR3 DNA: TGTGCCAGCAGGGAAACAGGGGACAATGAGCAGTTCTTC.

The chain links TRBV6-4 to TRBJ2-3; 11 positions agree with TRBD2. The CDR3 length is 15 residues. Looked up from germline, CDR1 is MRHNA and CDR2 is SNTAGT. Losses at the gene ends were 4 bases for V and 2 bases for J; bases not matched to a gene: 2. DNA of the CDR3: TGTGCCAGCAGTGCACTAGCGGGAGCCACAGATACGCAGTATTTT. It is translated as CASSALAGATDTQYF.

There are a few counts of this clone. The chain links TRBV9 to TRBJ1-1, with D hard to call. Per the germline V gene, CDR1 is SGDLS and CDR2 is YYNGEE. Trimming shortened V by 0 bases and J by 7 bases, and 10 bases separated the two germline ends. The length of the CDR3 is 13 residues. CDR3 residues: CASSVGANDEAFF. For the CDR3, the DNA is TGTGCCAGCAGCGTAGGGGCGAACGATGAAGCTTTCTTT.

V gene TRBV29-1 combines with J gene TRBJ2-7; tentative D call: TRBD1 (5 bases). The length of the CDR3 is 13 residues. The V end lost 3 bases, the J end lost 1 base, and 10 bases lay between the germline ends. Per the germline V gene, CDR1 is SQVTM and CDR2 is ANQGSEA. CDR3 bases: TGCAGCGTTGAGCAGGGTCGTTCCTACGAGCAGTACTTC. It specifies CSVEQGRSYEQYF.

CDR3 sequence (DNA): TGTGCCAGCAGTTTGGGGGAGCAGTTCTTC. Translated: CASSLGEQFF. The chain couples TRBV6-1 to TRBJ2-1; no reliable D call. Germline V lookup: CDR1 MNHNS, CDR2 SASEGT. This CDR3 is built from 10 residues. V lost 5 bases, J lost 10 bases, and 6 bases lay in between.

The rearrangement uses TRBV7-9 and TRBJ2-7, with D possibly matching TRBD1 (5 bases). This CDR3 is built from 11 residues. CDR1 and CDR2 (germline): SEHNR, FQNEAQ (reference sequence). Trimming cost V 7 bases and J 1 base, with 5 bases left between them. CDR3 region: CASTGSYEQYF. The CDR3 nucleotides are TGTGCCAGCACAGGGTCCTACGAGCAGTACTTC.

CDR3 loop: CASSLASHYEQYF. DNA of the CDR3: TGTGCCAGCAGCTTAGCCAGCCACTACGAGCAGTACTTC. V is TRBV11-2 and J is TRBJ2-7; D is undetermined. Trimming stripped 1 base from V and 3 bases from J, with 7 bases between. This CDR3 is built from 13 residues. Per the germline V gene, CDR1 is SGHAT and CDR2 is FQNNGV.

The rearrangement joins TRBV9 to TRBJ2-1, with a weak D call TRBD1 (5 bases). V dropped 0 bases and J dropped 0 bases, with 10 bases sitting between them. The CDR3 is 16 amino acids. Germline V gene data show CDR1 as SGDLS and CDR2 as YYNGEE. The CDR3 here is CASSVGGSHSYNEQFF. The DNA of the CDR3 is TGTGCCAGCAGCGTAGGGGGCTCCCACTCCTACAATGAGCAGTTCTTC.

This clone has a handful of counts. The V gene is TRBV19, the J gene TRBJ2-7; D is unclear. The CDR3 loop spans 13 amino acids. Germline CDR1 reads LNHDA; CDR2 reads SQIVND (reference sequence). V gave up 5 bases and J gave up 3 bases, with 11 bases separating them. CDR3 DNA: TGTGCCAGTAGTTTCGGGCCGTACTACGAGCAGTACTTC. Amino acid sequence: CASSFGPYYEQYF.